What follows describes a single T cell receptor (beta chain). Antigen: not known. This specimen comes from a study of cytotoxic CD8 clonotypes in ibrutinib-treated CLL. Points from the study as a whole: Upon ibrutinib response clonality rose, and upon progression it fell back toward baseline.

Produced via immunoSEQ multiplex PCR; TCRdb's table is partial and in-frame only. The top ten clones hold around 5.7% of a sample with over 65,000 clones, roughly 72% of them seen once. This clonotype was sampled from a human donor with chronic lymphocytic leukemia. This material consisted of PBMCs, taken after 12 months of ibrutinib treatment.

The CDR3 spells CASSPTGGIQQYF. Here the CDR3 DNA reads TGTGCCAGCAGCCCGACAGGAGGGATTCAGCAGTACTTC. This chain links TRBV27 with TRBJ2-7; the D call may be TRBD1 or TRBD2 (6 bases each). The germline gives CDR1 MNHEY, CDR2 SMNVEV (reference sequence). Trimming stripped 6 bases from V and 8 bases from J, with 17 bases between. This CDR3 contains 13 residues.